Listed below are T cell receptor beta chains from one sample, sequenced in a study of technical replicates of blood from a handful of donors. Clones were read by immunoSEQ multiplex PCR, and TCRdb kept only the in-frame ones, dropping some. Of more than 75,000 clones detected, roughly 85% appear once; the ten largest clones hold around 4.8%. The material sequenced was PBMCs. The receptors come from a human donor in good health. Some clones in this sample may be carry-over from other donors' samples. Each CDR3 is given with its conserved first and last residue. The order of the fields is V gene, J gene, CDR3 length, CDR3 protein.

V: TRBV7-9; J: TRBJ1-2; length: 14; CDR3: CASSPSRGSYGYTF
V: TRBV30; J: TRBJ2-5; length: 14; CDR3: CASASGSRGVTQYF
V: TRBV7-2; J: TRBJ2-6; length: 15; CDR3: CASSRDYSGANVLTF
V: TRBV2; J: TRBJ2-5; length: 14; CDR3: CASSEGRGGETQYF
V: TRBV23-1; J: TRBJ2-7; length: 14; CDR3: CASSPAVRPAEQYF
V: TRBV15; J: .; length: 13; CDR3: CATSRDTSYEQYF
V: TRBV5-4; J: TRBJ2-5; length: 13; CDR3: CAWAGGLQETQYF
V: TRBV10-1; J: TRBJ2-6; length: 16; CDR3: CATWTGVISGANVLTF
V: TRBV4-1; J: TRBJ2-7; length: 16; CDR3: CASSQDDRSSAYEQYF
V: TRBV7-9; J: TRBJ2-3; length: 14; CDR3: CASSLEGLTDTQYF
V: TRBV30; J: TRBJ1-2; length: 11; CDR3: CASGTNYGYTF
V: TRBV11-3; J: TRBJ2-1; length: 19; CDR3: CASSSWNGTSGRAYNEQFF
V: TRBV5-4; J: TRBJ2-7; length: 16; CDR3: CASSLGTSGRIVEQYF
V: TRBV9; J: TRBJ2-2; length: 14; CDR3: CASSVVGSAGELFF
V: TRBV2; J: TRBJ1-5; length: 16; CDR3: CASSGSLTRGNQPQHF
V: TRBV4-3; J: TRBJ2-1; length: 16; CDR3: CASSQSSGSSYNEQFF
V: TRBV9; J: TRBJ2-3; length: 16; CDR3: CASSPAARGGPDTQYF
V: TRBV5-1; J: TRBJ2-1; length: 15; CDR3: CASSLLAGGWDEQFF
V: TRBV18; J: TRBJ2-3; length: 14; CDR3: CASSLGRSTDTQYF
V: TRBV6-5; J: TRBJ1-1; length: 13; CDR3: CASSYSGETEAFF
V: TRBV27; J: TRBJ1-1; length: 14; CDR3: CASSLPGANTEAFF
V: TRBV11-2; J: TRBJ2-3; length: 14; CDR3: CASSLQGVTDTQYF
V: TRBV6-6; J: TRBJ1-2; length: 13; CDR3: CASSLSGAYGYTF
V: TRBV7-6; J: TRBJ1-2; length: 14; CDR3: CASSSRDRRDGYTF
V: TRBV19; J: TRBJ1-5; length: 14; CDR3: CASGGQGPSQPQHF
V: TRBV12-5; J: TRBJ2-5; length: 14; CDR3: CASGLGQIQETQYF
V: TRBV11-2; J: TRBJ2-3; length: 15; CDR3: CASSEGGFNTDTQYF
V: TRBV6-6; J: TRBJ1-3; length: 11; CDR3: CASSTGNTIYF
V: TRBV5-1; J: TRBJ2-1; length: 17; CDR3: CASSSPASGRAYNEQFF
V: TRBV7-9; J: TRBJ1-4; length: 19; CDR3: CASSDRGRTEVATNEKLFF
V: TRBV5-1; J: TRBJ2-5; length: 14; CDR3: CASSTGQGRETQYF
V: TRBV7-2; J: TRBJ1-2; length: 11; CDR3: CASRADYGYTF
V: TRBV11-1; J: TRBJ2-3; length: 17; CDR3: CASSLAGLGINTDTQYF
V: TRBV30; J: TRBJ1-1; length: 11; CDR3: CAWSDTLEAFF
V: TRBV4-1; J: TRBJ2-7; length: 16; CDR3: CASSQSSGGASYEQYF
V: TRBV7-8; J: TRBJ2-1; length: 13; CDR3: CASSTRTVNEQFF
V: TRBV5-6; J: TRBJ2-5; length: 13; CDR3: CASSGSPQETQYF
V: TRBV11-2; J: TRBJ1-2; length: 13; CDR3: CASSLGTGRGYTF
V: TRBV9; J: TRBJ2-7; length: 13; CDR3: CASSGYRSYEQYF
V: TRBV7-2; J: TRBJ2-2; length: 15; CDR3: CASSLLPPDTGELFF
V: TRBV9; J: TRBJ1-1; length: 15; CDR3: CASSVSGTANTEAFF
V: TRBV4-3; J: TRBJ2-2; length: 17; CDR3: CASSPTSGGKNTGELFF
V: TRBV9; J: TRBJ1-2; length: 13; CDR3: CASSVRGGDGYTF
V: TRBV27; J: TRBJ2-2; length: 13; CDR3: CASREYRAGELFF
V: TRBV19; J: TRBJ1-6; length: 15; CDR3: CASSPGDNYNSPLHF
V: TRBV5-6; J: TRBJ2-7; length: 14; CDR3: CASSFLGGSHEQYF
V: TRBV2; J: TRBJ1-1; length: 11; CDR3: CASSQNTEAFF
V: TRBV7-2; J: TRBJ2-7; length: 14; CDR3: CASKTSGRANEQYF
V: TRBV5-1; J: TRBJ2-5; length: 14; CDR3: CASSLADYQETQYF
V: TRBV9; J: TRBJ1-2; length: 14; CDR3: CASSVTGGSYGYTF
V: TRBV15; J: TRBJ2-7; length: 13; CDR3: CATGQGSTYEQYF
V: TRBV6-5; J: TRBJ2-7; length: 14; CDR3: CASSLGTATYEQYF
V: TRBV11-3; J: TRBJ2-7; length: 15; CDR3: CASSPEAGDNYEQYF